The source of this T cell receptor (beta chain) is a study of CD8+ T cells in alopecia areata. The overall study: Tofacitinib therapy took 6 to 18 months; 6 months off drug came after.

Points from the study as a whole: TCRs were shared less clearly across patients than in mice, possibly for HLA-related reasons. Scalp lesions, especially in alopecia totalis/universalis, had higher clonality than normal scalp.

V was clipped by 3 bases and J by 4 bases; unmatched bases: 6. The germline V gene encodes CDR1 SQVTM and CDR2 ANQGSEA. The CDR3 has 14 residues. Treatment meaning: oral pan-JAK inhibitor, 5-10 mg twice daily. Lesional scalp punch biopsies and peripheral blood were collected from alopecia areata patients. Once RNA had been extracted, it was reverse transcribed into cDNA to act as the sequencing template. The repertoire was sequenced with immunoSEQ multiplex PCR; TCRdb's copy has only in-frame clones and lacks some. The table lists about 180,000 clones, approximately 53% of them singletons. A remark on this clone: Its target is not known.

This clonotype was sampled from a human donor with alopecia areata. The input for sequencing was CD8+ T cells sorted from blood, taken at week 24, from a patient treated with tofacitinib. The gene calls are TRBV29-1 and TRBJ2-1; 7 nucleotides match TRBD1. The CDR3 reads CSVEARGQYNEQFF. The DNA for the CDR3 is TGCAGCGTTGAGGCAAGGGGGCAGTACAATGAGCAGTTCTTC.